This T cell receptor beta chain was sequenced during a study of cytomegalovirus exposure and HLA in healthy donors. Both 60 Vbeta primers and 13 Jbeta primers went into the PCR. TCRdb's copy holds only in-frame clones and misses some; the assay was immunoSEQ multiplex PCR. The sample yields almost 200,000 clones, around 85% seen once. The CDR3 runs 16 residues. Trimming shortened V by 2 bases and J by 0 bases, and 15 bases separated the two germline ends. Germline CDR1 and CDR2: SGHRS and YFSETQ. Sequencing was performed on PBMCs. The chain couples TRBV5-1 to TRBJ2-7; D unclear. The sequence came from a woman aged 45 to 65 in good health and CMV-seronegative. CDR3 DNA: TGCGCCAGCAGCTTACTACAAGGCAGAAGCTCCTACGAGCAGTACTTC. This gives the protein CASSLLQGRSSYEQYF.